These 29 T cell receptor beta chains were sequenced from one sample in a study of beta chain features in type 1 diabetes. Points from the study as a whole: Patients with Type 1 diabetes showed moderately but significantly shorter TCRB CDR3s in all four CD4+ subsets.

Of the isolated RNA, all was reverse transcribed, and so the sequenced material was expressed TCRB transcripts. Measured with immunoSEQ multiplex PCR; TCRdb has only the in-frame clones, and not every one. This table holds some 160,000 clones, about 10% found once. These receptors lack a known antigen. The specimen was central memory CD4+ T cells from blood. The source is a woman in her thirties with type 1 diabetes.

This sequence joins TRBV28 and TRBJ2-4; weak D call: TRBD1 (5 bases). Between the trimmed V and J ends, which lost 4 bases and 0 bases, there was a span of 13 bases. The length of the CDR3 is 16 residues. Germline V gene data show CDR1 as MDHEN and CDR2 as SYDVKM. Here the CDR3 DNA reads TGTGCCAGCAGTTCGAAGACAGAAGAAGCCAAAAACATTCAGTACTTC. Amino acid sequence: CASSSKTEEAKNIQYF.

This clone was seen a handful of times. The V call is TRBV28, the J call TRBJ2-5; 9 bases are a match to TRBD1. This CDR3 is built from 18 residues. Germline assignment: CDR1 MDHEN and CDR2 SYDVKM. J gave up 1 base and V 5 bases, and 14 bases lay outside the gene matches. This CDR3 reads CASSVLKHRGRGQETQYF. CDR3 in DNA: TGTGCCAGCAGTGTATTGAAACACAGGGGGCGAGGCCAAGAGACCCAGTACTTC.

The chain is built from TRBV2 and TRBJ1-1; the match to TRBD1 covers 9 bases. V lost 5 bases and J lost 1; bases outside the gene matches: 2. This CDR3 spans 14 amino acids. Germline V CDR1 and CDR2: SNHLY, FYNNEI. CDR3 in DNA: TGTGCCAGCAGTAGGGGACAGGGGAACACTGAAGCTTTCTTT. Protein sequence: CASSRGQGNTEAFF.

This clone occurred a few times. The chain uses TRBV30 and TRBJ1-2; D unclear. Germline V gives CDR1 GTSNPN, CDR2 SVGIG (reference sequence). The CDR3 length is 13 residues. Trimming pared 2 bases from V and 6 bases from J, leaving 13 bases between. The CDR3 reads CAWSHASTDGYTF. Written as DNA, the CDR3 is TGTGCCTGGAGTCATGCATCAACTGATGGCTACACCTTC.

The chain employs TRBV29-1 and TRBJ1-1, with D perhaps matching TRBD1 (5 bases). CDR1 is SQVTM, CDR2 ANQGSEA, per germline. The length of the CDR3 is 13 residues. V lost 3 bases and J lost 3, with 11 bases in between. This CDR3 is CSVEGQDYTEAFF. DNA for the CDR3: TGCAGCGTTGAGGGGCAGGATTACACTGAAGCTTTCTTT.

This clone turned up a few times. The rearrangement joins TRBV7-2 to TRBJ2-1, with D unclear. Germline values: CDR1 SGHTA, CDR2 FQGNSA. The germline V and J ends were trimmed by 2 bases and 8 bases, with 16 bases remaining between them. The length of the CDR3 is 15 residues. CDR3 coding DNA: TGTGCCAGCAGCTTAACTGGTGCATCTGTCGATGAGCAGTTCTTC. Its protein product is CASSLTGASVDEQFF.

This clone was counted between two and nine times. The gene calls are TRBV14 and TRBJ1-1; D remains ambiguous. The V gene lost 0 bases and the J gene lost 1 base, with 12 bases spanning the gap. The germline CDR1 and CDR2 sequences are SGHDN and FVKESK. This CDR3 has 16 amino acids. The CDR3 DNA reads as TGTGCCAGCAGCCAAGAAACCGGCAGCGCGAACACTGAAGCTTTCTTT. Protein: CASSQETGSANTEAFF.

This clone was counted only a few times. The chain uses TRBV6-6 and TRBJ2-3; 9 bases are a match to TRBD2. The CDR3 is 15 amino acids. The J segment lost 6 bases and the V segment lost 4 bases, leaving 8 bases of the junction unmatched. Germline V gene data show CDR1 as MNHNY and CDR2 as SVGAGI (reference sequence). In nucleotides, the CDR3 is TGTGCCAGCAGTTTATTAGCGGGAGTCGAGGATACGCAGTATTTT. It is translated as CASSLLAGVEDTQYF.

CDR3 protein: CASSPVAGTGENQPQHF. The CDR3 DNA follows: TGTGCCAGCTCACCAGTGGCCGGGACAGGTGAAAATCAGCCCCAGCATTTT. The chain carries TRBV18 and TRBJ1-5; TRBD1 matches 8 bases. V trimming: 2 bases; J trimming: 4 bases; junction bases outside the gene matches: 10. This CDR3 spans 17 amino acids. The V gene's germline CDR1 is KGHSH and CDR2 LQKENI.

This clone has only a few counts. This chain joins TRBV5-4 and TRBJ2-7, with D tentatively TRBD2 (5 bases). Germline CDR1 SGHNT, CDR2 YYREEE (reference sequence). This CDR3 spans 14 amino acids. V dropped 4 bases and J dropped 7 bases, with 18 bases sitting between them. The CDR3 sequence: CASSLPEGPREQYF. For the CDR3, the DNA is TGTGCCAGCAGCCTACCTGAGGGCCCGAGGGAGCAGTACTTC.

This clone has just a few counts. CDR3 sequence (DNA): TGTGCCAGCACCGATCCACCCGGAGATACGCAGTATTTT. Amino acid sequence: CASTDPPGDTQYF. This chain links TRBV6-6 with TRBJ2-3; D gene uncertain. V lost 7 bases and J 5 bases, leaving 13 bases between the germline ends. The CDR3 is 13 residues long. The germline gives CDR1 MNHNY, CDR2 SVGAGI (reference sequence).

This clone was seen a few times. The V gene is TRBV29-1, the J gene TRBJ2-7; possible D gene TRBD1, 6 bases. Germline V gene data show CDR1 as SQVTM and CDR2 as ANQGSEA. V shed 1 base and J shed 6 bases, with 13 bases lying between them. The CDR3 has 13 amino acids. The CDR3 loop reads CSVEGDRDTEQYF. The CDR3 DNA reads as TGCAGCGTTGAAGGGGACCGGGACACCGAGCAGTACTTC.

This clone was counted only a few times. The chain is built from TRBV28 and TRBJ1-2; a possible D gene is TRBD1 (5 bases). The CDR3 length is 15 residues. Trimming pared 3 bases from V and 2 bases from J, leaving 13 bases between. Germline CDR1 reads MDHEN; CDR2 reads SYDVKM. The CDR3 DNA reads as TGTGCCAGCAGTTTTGAATCAGGGAACAACTATGGCTACACCTTC. This codes for CASSFESGNNYGYTF.

This sequence joins TRBV5-1 and TRBJ2-3; D is unclear. The CDR3 contains 13 residues. V was shortened by 3 bases and J by 2 bases, with 7 bases between the two germline ends. In germline, CDR1 is SGHRS, CDR2 YFSETQ. This CDR3 is CASSSTYTDTQYF. The CDR3 coding sequence is TGCGCCAGCAGCTCCACCTACACAGATACGCAGTATTTT.

The chain has TRBV7-2 and TRBJ2-3; 7 nucleotides agree with TRBD2. V lost 4 bases to trimming and J lost 10 bases; unmatched junction nucleotides: 5. CDR3 length: 12 amino acids. CDR1 is SGHTA, CDR2 FQGNSA, per germline. Here the CDR3 reads CASSWTGRPQYF. CDR3 nucleotides: TGTGCCAGCAGCTGGACCGGGAGGCCGCAGTATTTT.

The V gene is TRBV11-2, the J gene TRBJ2-5, with 7 nucleotides matching TRBD2. CDR1 and CDR2 from the germline V gene are SGHAT and FQNNGV. The J segment lost 1 base and the V segment lost 4 bases, leaving 3 bases of the junction unmatched. This CDR3 contains 14 residues. This chain's CDR3 is CASSSGTTQETQYF. CDR3 in DNA: TGTGCCAGCAGCTCCGGGACTACCCAAGAGACCCAGTACTTC.

This clone was detected only a few times. V gene TRBV2 combines with J gene TRBJ2-5; weak D call: TRBD2 (6 bases). The CDR3 runs to 15 residues. Trimming removed 4 bases at V and 7 bases at J, with 19 bases between. Germline CDR1 reads SNHLY; CDR2 reads FYNNEI. CDR3 protein: CASSGSARGEATQYF. CDR3 in DNA: TGTGCCAGCAGTGGGTCAGCCCGCGGGGAAGCGACCCAGTACTTC.

This chain connects TRBV15 to TRBJ2-7, with 7 bases lining up with TRBD1. V gave up 3 bases and J gave up 9 bases; unmatched junction bases: 14. The germline gives CDR1 LNHNV, CDR2 YYDKDF (reference sequence). This CDR3 region has 15 residues. DNA for the CDR3: TGTGCCACCAGCAGGACAGGGAAGTATAACGGCCCGCAGTACTTC. It yields the protein CATSRTGKYNGPQYF.

The rearrangement joins TRBV5-4 to TRBJ2-3; maybe TRBD1 (6 bases). CDR1 is SGHNT, CDR2 YYREEE, per germline (reference sequence). V was cut by 5 bases and J by 6 bases, with 13 bases left in between. The CDR3 is made up of 13 amino acids. CDR3 in amino acids: CASSLNRDDTQYF. CDR3 DNA sequence: TGTGCCAGCAGTCTAAACAGGGATGATACGCAGTATTTT. Drawing the rest from reference TRBV5-4 and TRBJ2-3, the complete variable domain is ETGVTQSPTHLIKTRGQQVTLRCSSQSGHNTVSWYQQALGQGPQFIFQYYREEENGRGNFPPRFSGLQFPNYSSELNVNALELDDSALYLCASSLNRDDTQYFGPGTRLTVL.

The chain recombines TRBV9 with TRBJ2-1, with 10 nucleotides matching TRBD2. Losses at the gene ends were 0 bases for V and 6 bases for J; bases not matched to a gene: 3. Germline V gene lookup returns CDR1 SGDLS and CDR2 YYNGEE. The CDR3 has 15 amino acids. The CDR3 is CASSVAASGGNEQFF. CDR3 coding DNA: TGTGCCAGCAGCGTAGCGGCTAGCGGGGGCAATGAGCAGTTCTTC.

V and J are TRBV5-6 and TRBJ2-4, with TRBD1 matching over 7 bases. Germline V gene lookup returns CDR1 SGHDT and CDR2 YYEEEE. This CDR3 spans 17 amino acids. The ends lost 4 bases at V and 8 bases at J; junction bases unmatched: 18. This CDR3 reads CASSSTGVRVALDIQYF. The CDR3 DNA is TGTGCCAGCAGCAGCACAGGGGTGAGGGTTGCTTTGGACATTCAGTACTTC.

Only a few counts were recorded for this clone. This sequence joins TRBV18 and TRBJ2-2; a possible D gene is TRBD1 (5 bases). CDR1 is KGHSH and CDR2 is LQKENI in the germline V gene. CDR3 length: 15 amino acids. V lost 3 bases and J lost 3, with 11 bases in between. The CDR3 DNA reads as TGTGCCAGCTCACCGCTGGGGCGTGACACCGGGGAGCTGTTTTTT. It codes for CASSPLGRDTGELFF.

This chain uses TRBV7-8 with TRBJ1-3; D remains ambiguous. Germline CDR1 is SGHVS and CDR2 is FQNEAQ. Trimming removed 5 bases from V and 4 bases from J, with 9 bases in between. The CDR3 is made up of 13 amino acids. CDR3 loop: CASSPTVGNTIYF. The CDR3 region has the DNA TGTGCCAGCAGCCCTACCGTAGGAAACACCATATATTTT.

The CDR3 DNA sequence: TGTGCCAGTAGTAGACTACCGGGACAGGGGTTCCACGAGCAGTACTTC. Its translation: CASSRLPGQGFHEQYF. The chain links TRBV19 to TRBJ2-7; TRBD1 matches at 10 bases. The germline V gene encodes CDR1 LNHDA and CDR2 SQIVND (reference sequence). The CDR3 length is 16 residues. The V segment lost 4 bases and the J segment 5 bases; nucleotides outside the gene matches: 11.

This clone came up a few times. The chain joins TRBV5-1 to TRBJ2-2, with no clear D. The CDR3 extends over 16 amino acids. CDR1 is SGHRS, CDR2 YFSETQ, per germline. The ends were cut back, 0 bases at V and 0 bases at J, with 9 bases in the middle. CDR3 loop: CASSLEAGSNTGELFF. The CDR3 DNA is TGCGCCAGCAGCTTGGAGGCAGGATCGAACACCGGGGAGCTGTTTTTT.

The gene calls are TRBV2 and TRBJ1-2, with unresolved D. Germline loops: CDR1 SNHLY, CDR2 FYNNEI. The ends were cut back, 1 base at V and 0 bases at J, with 6 bases in the middle. The CDR3 is made up of 14 amino acids. CDR3 bases: TGTGCCAGCAGTGAAGGCGGAACTAACTATGGCTACACCTTC. It specifies CASSEGGTNYGYTF.

This clone appeared a few times. V and J are TRBV28 and TRBJ2-3, with 9 bases lining up with TRBD1. This CDR3 spans 15 amino acids. Germline V lookup: CDR1 MDHEN, CDR2 SYDVKM. Trimming removed 9 bases from V and 5 bases from J; junction bases left unmatched: 12. CDR3 DNA: TGTGCCAGAGACTATATTAGGACAGGGGTAGATACGCAGTATTTT. It is translated as CARDYIRTGVDTQYF.

This clone was observed a handful of times. The rearrangement joins TRBV19 to TRBJ2-2, with 9 bases fitting TRBD2. Germline-derived CDR1 and CDR2 are LNHDA and SQIVND (reference sequence). The CDR3 totals 15 residues. The V segment lost 2 bases and the J segment 5 bases; nucleotides outside the gene matches: 3. CDR3 sequence reads: CASSIWREGTGELFF. The CDR3 DNA is TGTGCCAGTAGTATATGGCGGGAGGGTACCGGGGAGCTGTTTTTT. The full variable domain, its missing parts supplied by reference TRBV19 and TRBJ2-2, is DGGITQSPKYLFRKEGQNVTLSCEQNLNHDAMYWYRQDPGQGLRLIYYSQIVNDFQKGDIAEGYSVSREKKESFPLTVTSAQKNPTAFYLCASSIWREGTGELFFGEGSRLTVL.

This sequence joins TRBV20-1 and TRBJ2-1; 7 nucleotides agree with TRBD2. V lost 7 bases and J lost 10; bases outside the gene matches: 4. The CDR3 is 10 amino acids. Germline V gene lookup returns CDR1 DFQATT and CDR2 SNEGSKA (reference sequence). CDR3 coding DNA: TGCAGTGAGGGAGGGTTCGAGCAGTTCTTC. Amino acids: CSEGGFEQFF.